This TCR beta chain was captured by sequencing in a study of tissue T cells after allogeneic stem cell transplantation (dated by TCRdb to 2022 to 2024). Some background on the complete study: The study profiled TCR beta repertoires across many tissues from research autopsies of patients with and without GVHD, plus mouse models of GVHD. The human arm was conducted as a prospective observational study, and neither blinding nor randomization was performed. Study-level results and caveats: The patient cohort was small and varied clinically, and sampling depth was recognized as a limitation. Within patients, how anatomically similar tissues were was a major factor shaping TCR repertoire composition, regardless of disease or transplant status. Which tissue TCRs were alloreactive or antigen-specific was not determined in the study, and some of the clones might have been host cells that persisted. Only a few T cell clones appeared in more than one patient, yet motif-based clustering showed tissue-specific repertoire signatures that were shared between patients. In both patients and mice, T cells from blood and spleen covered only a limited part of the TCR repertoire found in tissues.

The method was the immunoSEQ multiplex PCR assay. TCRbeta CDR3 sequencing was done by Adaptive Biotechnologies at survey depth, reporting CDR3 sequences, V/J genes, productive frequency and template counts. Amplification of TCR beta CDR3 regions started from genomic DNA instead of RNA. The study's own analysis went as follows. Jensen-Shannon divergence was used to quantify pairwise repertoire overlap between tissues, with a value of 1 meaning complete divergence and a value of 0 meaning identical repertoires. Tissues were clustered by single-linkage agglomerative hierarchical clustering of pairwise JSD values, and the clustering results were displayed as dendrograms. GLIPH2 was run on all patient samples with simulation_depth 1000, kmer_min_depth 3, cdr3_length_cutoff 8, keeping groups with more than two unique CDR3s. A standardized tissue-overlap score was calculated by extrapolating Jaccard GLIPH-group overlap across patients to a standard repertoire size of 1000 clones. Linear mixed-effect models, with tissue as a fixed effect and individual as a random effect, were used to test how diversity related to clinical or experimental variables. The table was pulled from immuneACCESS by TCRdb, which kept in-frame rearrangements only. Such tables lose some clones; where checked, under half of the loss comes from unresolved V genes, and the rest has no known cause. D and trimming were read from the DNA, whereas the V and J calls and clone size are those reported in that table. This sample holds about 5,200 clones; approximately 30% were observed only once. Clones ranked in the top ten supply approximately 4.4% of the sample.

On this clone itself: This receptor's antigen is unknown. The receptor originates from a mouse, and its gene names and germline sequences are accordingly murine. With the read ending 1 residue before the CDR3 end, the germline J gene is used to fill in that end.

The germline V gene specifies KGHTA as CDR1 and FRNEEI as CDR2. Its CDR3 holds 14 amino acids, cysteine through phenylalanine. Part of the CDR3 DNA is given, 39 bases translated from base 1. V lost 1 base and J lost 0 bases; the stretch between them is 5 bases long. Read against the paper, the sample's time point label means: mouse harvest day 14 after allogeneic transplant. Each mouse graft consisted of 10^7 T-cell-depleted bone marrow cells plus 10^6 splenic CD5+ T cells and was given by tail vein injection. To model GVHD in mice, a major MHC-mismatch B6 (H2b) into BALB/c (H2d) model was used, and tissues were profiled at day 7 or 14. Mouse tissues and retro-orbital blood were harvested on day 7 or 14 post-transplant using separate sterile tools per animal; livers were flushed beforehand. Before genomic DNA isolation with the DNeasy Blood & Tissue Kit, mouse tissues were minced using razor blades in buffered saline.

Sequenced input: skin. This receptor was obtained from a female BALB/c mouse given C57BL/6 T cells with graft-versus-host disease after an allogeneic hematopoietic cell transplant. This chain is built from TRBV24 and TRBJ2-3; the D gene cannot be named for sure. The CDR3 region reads CASSLSGSAETLYF. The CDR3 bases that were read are TGTGCCAGCAGTCTGTCTGGTAGTGCAGAAACGCTGTAT.